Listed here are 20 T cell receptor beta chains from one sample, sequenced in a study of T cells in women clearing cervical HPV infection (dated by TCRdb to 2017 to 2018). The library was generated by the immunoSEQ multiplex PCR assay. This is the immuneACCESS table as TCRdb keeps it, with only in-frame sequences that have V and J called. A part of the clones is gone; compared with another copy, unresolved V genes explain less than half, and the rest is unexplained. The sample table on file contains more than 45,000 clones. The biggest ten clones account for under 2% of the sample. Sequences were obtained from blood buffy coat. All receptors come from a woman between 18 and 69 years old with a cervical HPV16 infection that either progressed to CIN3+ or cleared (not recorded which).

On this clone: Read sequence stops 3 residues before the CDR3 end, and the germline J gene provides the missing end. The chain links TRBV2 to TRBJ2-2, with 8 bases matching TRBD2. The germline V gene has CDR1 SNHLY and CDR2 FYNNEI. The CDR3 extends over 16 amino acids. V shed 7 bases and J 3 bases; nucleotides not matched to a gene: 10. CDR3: CASTSMRGADTGELFF. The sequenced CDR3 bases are TGTGCCAGCACTTCTATGCGGGGGGCGGACACCGGGGAG.

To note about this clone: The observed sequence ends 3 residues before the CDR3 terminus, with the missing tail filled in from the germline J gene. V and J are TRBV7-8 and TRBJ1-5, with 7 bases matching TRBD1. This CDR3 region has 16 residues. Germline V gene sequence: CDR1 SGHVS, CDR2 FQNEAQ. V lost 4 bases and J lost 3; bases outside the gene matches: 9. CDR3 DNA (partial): TGTGCCAGCAGCTCTAAAGGGGACAGAGTCAATCAGCCC. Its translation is CASSSKGDRVNQP. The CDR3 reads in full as CASSSKGDRVNQPQHF.

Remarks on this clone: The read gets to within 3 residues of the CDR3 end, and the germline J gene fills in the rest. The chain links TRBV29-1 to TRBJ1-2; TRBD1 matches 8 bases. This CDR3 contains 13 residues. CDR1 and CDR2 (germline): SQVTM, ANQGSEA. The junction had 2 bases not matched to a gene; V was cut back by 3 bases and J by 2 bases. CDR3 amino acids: CSVDPGGNYGYTF. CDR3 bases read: TGCAGCGTTGATCCAGGGGGCAACTATGGC.

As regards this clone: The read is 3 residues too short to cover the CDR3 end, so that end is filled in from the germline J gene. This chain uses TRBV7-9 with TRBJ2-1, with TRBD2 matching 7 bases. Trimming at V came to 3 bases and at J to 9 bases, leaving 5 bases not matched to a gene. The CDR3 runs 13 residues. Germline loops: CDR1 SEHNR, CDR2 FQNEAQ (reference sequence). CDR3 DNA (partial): TGTGCCAGCAGCTTGGAAAGCGGGACTGAG. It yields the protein CASSLESGTE. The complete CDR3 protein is CASSLESGTEQFF.

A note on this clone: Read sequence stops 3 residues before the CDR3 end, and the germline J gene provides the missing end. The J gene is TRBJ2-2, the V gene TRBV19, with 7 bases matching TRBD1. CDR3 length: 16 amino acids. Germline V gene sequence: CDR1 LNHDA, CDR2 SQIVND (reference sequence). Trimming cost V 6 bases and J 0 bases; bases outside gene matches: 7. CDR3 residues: CASRTNRGPNTGELFF. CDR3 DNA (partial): TGTGCCAGTAGAACCAACAGGGGACCGAACACCGGGGAG.

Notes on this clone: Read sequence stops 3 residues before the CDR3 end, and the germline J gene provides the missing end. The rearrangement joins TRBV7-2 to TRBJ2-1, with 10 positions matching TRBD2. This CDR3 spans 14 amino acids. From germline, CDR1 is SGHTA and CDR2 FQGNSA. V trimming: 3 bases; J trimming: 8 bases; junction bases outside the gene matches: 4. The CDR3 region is CASSLIGTSDEQFF. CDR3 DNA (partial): TGTGCCAGCAGCTTGATTGGGACTAGCGATGAG.

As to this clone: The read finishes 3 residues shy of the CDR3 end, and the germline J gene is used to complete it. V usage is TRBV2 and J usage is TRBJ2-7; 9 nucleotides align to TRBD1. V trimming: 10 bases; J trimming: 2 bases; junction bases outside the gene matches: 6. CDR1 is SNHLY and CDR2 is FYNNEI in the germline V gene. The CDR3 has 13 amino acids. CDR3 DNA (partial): TGTGCCACCAAGCGGACAGGGGCCTACGAG. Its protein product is CATKRTGAYE. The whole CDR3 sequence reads CATKRTGAYEQYF.

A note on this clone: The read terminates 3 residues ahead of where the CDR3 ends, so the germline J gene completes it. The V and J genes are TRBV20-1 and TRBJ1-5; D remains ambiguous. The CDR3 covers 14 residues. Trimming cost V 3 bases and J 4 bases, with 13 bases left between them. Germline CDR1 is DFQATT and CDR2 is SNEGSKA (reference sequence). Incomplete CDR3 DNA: TGCAGTGCTAGTTTGGACTTCAAGAATCAGCCC. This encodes CSASLDFKNQP. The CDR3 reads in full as CSASLDFKNQPQHF.

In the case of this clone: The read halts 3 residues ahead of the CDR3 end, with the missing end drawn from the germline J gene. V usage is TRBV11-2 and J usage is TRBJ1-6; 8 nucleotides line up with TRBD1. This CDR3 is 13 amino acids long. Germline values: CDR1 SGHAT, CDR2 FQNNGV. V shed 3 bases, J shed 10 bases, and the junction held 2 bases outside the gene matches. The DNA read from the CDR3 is TGTGCCAGCAGCTTGACAGGGGAATCACCC. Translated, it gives CASSLTGESP. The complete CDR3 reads CASSLTGESPLHF.

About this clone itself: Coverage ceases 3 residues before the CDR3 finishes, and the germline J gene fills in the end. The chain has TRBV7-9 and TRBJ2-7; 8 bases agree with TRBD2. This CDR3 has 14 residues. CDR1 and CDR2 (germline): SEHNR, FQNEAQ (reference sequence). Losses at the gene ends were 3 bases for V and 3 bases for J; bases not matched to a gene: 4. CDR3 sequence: CASSFAGRGYEQYF. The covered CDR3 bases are TGTGCCAGCAGCTTCGCCGGGAGGGGCTACGAG.

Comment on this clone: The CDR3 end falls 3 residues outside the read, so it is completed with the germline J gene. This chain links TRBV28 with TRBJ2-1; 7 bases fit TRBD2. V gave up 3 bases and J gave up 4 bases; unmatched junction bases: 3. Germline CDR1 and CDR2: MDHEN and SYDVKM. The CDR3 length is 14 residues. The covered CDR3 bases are TGTGCCAGCAGTTTTGCAGCGGGGTACAATGAG. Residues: CASSFAAGYNE. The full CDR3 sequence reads CASSFAAGYNEQFF.

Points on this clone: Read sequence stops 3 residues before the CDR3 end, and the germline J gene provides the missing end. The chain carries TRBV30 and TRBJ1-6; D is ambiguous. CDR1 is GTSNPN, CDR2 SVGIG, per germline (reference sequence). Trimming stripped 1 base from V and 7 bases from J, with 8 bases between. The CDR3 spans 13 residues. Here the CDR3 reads CAWSGRGNSPLHF. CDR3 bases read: TGTGCCTGGAGTGGGCGGGGAAATTCACCC.

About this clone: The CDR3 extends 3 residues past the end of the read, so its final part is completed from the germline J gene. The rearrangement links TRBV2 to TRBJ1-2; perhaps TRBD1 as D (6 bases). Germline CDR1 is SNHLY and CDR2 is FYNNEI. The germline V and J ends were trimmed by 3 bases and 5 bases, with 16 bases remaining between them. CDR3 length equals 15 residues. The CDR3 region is CASSEGMTGHYGYTF. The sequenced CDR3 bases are TGTGCCAGCAGTGAGGGTATGACAGGTCATTATGGC.

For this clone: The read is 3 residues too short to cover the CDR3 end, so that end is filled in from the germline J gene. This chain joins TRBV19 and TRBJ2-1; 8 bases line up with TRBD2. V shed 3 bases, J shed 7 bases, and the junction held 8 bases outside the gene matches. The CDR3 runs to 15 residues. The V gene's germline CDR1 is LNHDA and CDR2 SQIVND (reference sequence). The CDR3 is CASSIIGGARNEQFF. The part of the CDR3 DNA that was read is TGTGCCAGTAGTATCATCGGGGGGGCCAGGAATGAG.

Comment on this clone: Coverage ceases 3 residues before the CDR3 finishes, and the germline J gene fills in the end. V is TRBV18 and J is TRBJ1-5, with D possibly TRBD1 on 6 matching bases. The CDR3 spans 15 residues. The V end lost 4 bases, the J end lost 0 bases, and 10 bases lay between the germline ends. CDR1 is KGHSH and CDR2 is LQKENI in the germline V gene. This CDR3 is CASSLTGDSNQPQHF. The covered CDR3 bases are TGTGCCAGCTCACTGACAGGAGATAGCAATCAGCCC. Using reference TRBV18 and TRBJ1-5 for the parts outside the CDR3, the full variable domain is NAGVMQNPRHLVRRRGQEARLRCSPMKGHSHVYWYRQLPEEGLKFMVYLQKENIIDESGMPKERFSAEFPKEGPSILRIQQVVRGDSAAYFCASSLTGDSNQPQHFGDGTRLSIL.

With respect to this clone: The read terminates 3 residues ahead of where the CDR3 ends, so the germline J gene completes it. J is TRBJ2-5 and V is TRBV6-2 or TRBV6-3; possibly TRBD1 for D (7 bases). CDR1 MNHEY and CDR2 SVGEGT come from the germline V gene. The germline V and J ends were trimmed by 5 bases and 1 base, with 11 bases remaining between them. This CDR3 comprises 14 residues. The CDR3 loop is CASSRGTAQETQYF. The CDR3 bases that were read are TGTGCCAGCAGTCGGGGGACAGCCCAAGAGACC.

The sequenced CDR3 bases are TGTGCCATCAGTGTAAACAGGGATACCGGGGAG. Its protein is CAISVNRDTGE. The entire CDR3 is CAISVNRDTGELFF. The chain combines TRBV10-3 with TRBJ2-2, with D possibly TRBD1 on 6 matching bases. The CDR3 end is not reached by the read, which stops 3 residues before it; the germline J gene fills it in. V was trimmed by 4 bases and J by 5 bases, leaving 11 bases between them. This CDR3 is built from 14 residues. Germline V lookup: CDR1 ENHRY, CDR2 SYGVKD.

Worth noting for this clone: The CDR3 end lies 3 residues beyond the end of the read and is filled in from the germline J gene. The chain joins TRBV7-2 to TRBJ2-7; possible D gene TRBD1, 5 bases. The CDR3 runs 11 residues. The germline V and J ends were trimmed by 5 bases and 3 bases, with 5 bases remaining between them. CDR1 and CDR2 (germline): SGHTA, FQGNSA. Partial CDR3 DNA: TGTGCCAGCAGCGACAGCTACGAG. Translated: CASSDSYE. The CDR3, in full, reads CASSDSYEQYF. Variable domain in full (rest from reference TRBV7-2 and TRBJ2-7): GAGVSQSPSNKVTEKGKDVELRCDPISGHTALYWYRQSLGQGLEFLIYFQGNSAPDKSGLPSDRFSAERTGGSVSTLTIQRTQQEDSAVYLCASSDSYEQYFGPGTRLTVT.

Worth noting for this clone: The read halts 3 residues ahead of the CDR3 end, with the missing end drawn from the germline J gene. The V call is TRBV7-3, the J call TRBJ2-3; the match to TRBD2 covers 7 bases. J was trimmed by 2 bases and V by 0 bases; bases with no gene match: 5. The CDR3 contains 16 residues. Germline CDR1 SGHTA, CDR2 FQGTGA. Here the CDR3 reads CASSLTAGVYTDTQYF. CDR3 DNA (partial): TGTGCCAGCAGCTTAACGGCGGGGGTGTACACAGATACG.

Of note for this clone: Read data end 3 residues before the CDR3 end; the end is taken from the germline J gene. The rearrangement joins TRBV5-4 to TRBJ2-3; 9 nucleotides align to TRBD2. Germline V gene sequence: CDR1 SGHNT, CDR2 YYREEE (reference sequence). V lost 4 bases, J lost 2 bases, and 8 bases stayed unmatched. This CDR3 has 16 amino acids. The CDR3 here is CASSVSSGMVTDTQYF. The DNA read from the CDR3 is TGTGCCAGCAGCGTATCTAGCGGGATGGTCACAGATACG.